The 10 T cell receptor beta chains below were found in one sample sequenced in a study of OX40 agonist ivuxolimab in advanced cancers. Only in-frame clones appear in the TCRdb table, and some are missing; sequencing was by immunoSEQ multiplex PCR. The sample records about 79,000 clones, less than 95% being singletons. The input for sequencing was CD4+ or CD8+ T cells sorted from blood, taken in a trial of the OX40 agonist ivuxolimab. These receptors all come from an adult with an advanced solid tumor such as melanoma, head and neck, liver or kidney cancer.

V and J are TRBV28 and TRBJ2-6, with a weak D call TRBD1 (5 bases). Trimming removed 3 bases from V and 6 bases from J, with 9 bases in between. Germline V CDR1 and CDR2: MDHEN, SYDVKM. CDR3 length equals 14 residues. The CDR3 sequence: CASSFRGPANVLTF. CDR3 DNA: TGTGCCAGCAGTTTTAGGGGCCCGGCCAACGTCCTGACTTTC.

V gene TRBV10-1 combines with J gene TRBJ1-1; TRBD1 might be the D (6 bases). The CDR3 spans 16 residues. Between the trimmed V and J ends, which lost 4 bases and 1 base, there was a span of 16 bases. Germline assignment: CDR1 WNHNN and CDR2 SYGVQD (reference sequence). This chain's CDR3 is CASSGKGTLRNTEAFF. The CDR3 nucleotides are TGCGCCAGCAGTGGTAAGGGGACACTGCGGAACACTGAAGCTTTCTTT.

This chain connects TRBV5-1 to TRBJ1-5; D is ambiguous. The V gene's germline CDR1 is SGHRS and CDR2 YFSETQ. V was pared by 0 bases and J by 0 bases, with 7 bases between. This CDR3 has 15 residues. CDR3 in amino acids: CASSLEGYSNQPQHF. In DNA form, the CDR3 reads TGCGCCAGCAGCTTGGAGGGTTATAGCAATCAGCCCCAGCATTTT. Based on the CDR3 plus reference TRBV5-1 and TRBJ1-5, the full variable domain is KAGVTQTPRYLIKTRGQQVTLSCSPISGHRSVSWYQQTPGQGLQFLFEYFSETQRNKGNFPGRFSGRQFSNSRSEMNVSTLELGDSALYLCASSLEGYSNQPQHFGDGTRLSIL.

This clone was recorded a few times. The rearrangement uses TRBV6-5 and TRBJ1-1; D ambiguous. CDR3 size: 15 residues. The V end lost 2 bases, the J end lost 0 bases, and 10 bases lay between the germline ends. The germline gives CDR1 MNHEY, CDR2 SVGAGI. The CDR3 sequence: CASSYLPGLNTEAFF. In nucleotides, the CDR3 is TGTGCCAGCAGTTACCTCCCTGGTCTGAACACTGAAGCTTTCTTT.

The chain links TRBV6-1 to TRBJ1-6, with TRBD1 as a possible D gene (6 bases). V was pared by 6 bases and J by 7 bases, with 13 bases between. The germline gives CDR1 MNHNS, CDR2 SASEGT. CDR3 length: 14 residues. CDR3 in amino acids: CASRWTDSNSPLHF. The CDR3 DNA follows: TGTGCCAGCAGATGGACAGACTCCAATTCACCCCTCCACTTT.

Notes on this clone: One end of the junction is discordant with germline, which a read error may explain. CDR3 nucleotides: TGTGCTAGCAGCCTAGGCCGGAGCCAGGGTGAGCAGTTCTTC. This codes for CASSLGRSQGEQFF. The J gene is TRBJ2-1, the V gene TRBV7-7; perhaps TRBD1 as D (5 bases). Germline CDR1 is SSHAT and CDR2 is FNYEAQ (reference sequence). The CDR3 contains 14 residues.

The chain is built from TRBV2 and TRBJ1-5; perhaps TRBD1 as D (6 bases). The V end lost 4 bases, the J end lost 5 bases, and 21 bases lay between the germline ends. CDR1 is SNHLY, CDR2 FYNNEI, per germline. The CDR3 sequence is 17 residues long. CDR3 sequence (DNA): TGTGCCAGCAGTGGCAATTTGGGGGGCTCGTCGTATCAGCCCCAGCATTTT. Translation: CASSGNLGGSSYQPQHF.

This sequence joins TRBV7-2 and TRBJ2-1, with D possibly being TRBD1 (6 bases). The CDR3 is made up of 15 amino acids. The V and J ends lost 5 bases and 2 bases respectively, with 13 bases between them. Germline CDR1 reads SGHTA; CDR2 reads FQGNSA. CDR3 in DNA: TGTGCCAGCAGCACTAAACAGGGCCCCTACAATGAGCAGTTCTTC. It translates to CASSTKQGPYNEQFF.

The rearrangement uses TRBV7-9 and TRBJ2-3; D possibly corresponds to TRBD2 (5 bases). The CDR3 runs to 16 residues. The V and J ends lost 2 bases and 4 bases respectively, with 16 bases between them. Germline V gene sequence: CDR1 SEHNR, CDR2 FQNEAQ (reference sequence). The CDR3 here is CASSLSRGSRADTQYF. The CDR3 region has the DNA TGTGCCAGCAGCTTAAGTAGAGGGTCTCGTGCAGATACGCAGTATTTT. Full variable domain (rest looked up from reference TRBV7-9 and TRBJ2-3): DTGVSQNPRHKITKRGQNVTFRCDPISEHNRLYWYRQTLGQGPEFLTYFQNEAQLEKSRLLSDRFSAERPKGSFSTLEIQRTEQGDSAMYLCASSLSRGSRADTQYFGPGTRLTVL.

The chain couples TRBV11-2 to TRBJ2-7; TRBD1 matches at 10 bases. The V gene's germline CDR1 is SGHAT and CDR2 FQNNGV. The CDR3 runs to 15 residues. The J segment lost 5 bases and the V segment lost 5 bases, leaving 9 bases of the junction unmatched. The CDR3 loop reads CASSPQGQGGNEQYF. The CDR3 coding sequence is TGTGCCAGCAGCCCTCAAGGACAGGGGGGGAACGAGCAGTACTTC.